This T cell receptor (beta chain) was recorded in a study of CD8+CD57+ T cells in acquired aplastic anemia. Overall study findings and caveats: Patients and controls had in common 25 to 35 CD8+ CDR3 sequences.

Of note for this clonotype: Antigen specificity is unknown.

Individuals selected for sequencing had exhibited CD8+CD57+ cell expansion on flow cytometry. Genomic DNA templated the TCR beta VDJ and CDR3 profiling. TCRdb passed the reads through MiXCR, listing each CDR3 protein once. The table records 150,000 or so distinct CDR3 sequences, over 40% of them present only once. From germline, CDR1 is LNHDA and CDR2 SQIVND (reference sequence). The germline V and J ends were trimmed by 6 bases and 8 bases, with 11 bases remaining between them. The CDR3 is 13 residues long. The sequenced sample consisted of sorted CD4+, CD8+, or CD8+CD57+ T cells (not recorded which) from PBMCs. The chain links TRBV19 to TRBJ1-6, with a weak D call TRBD1 (5 bases). The TCR originated in a human donor with aplastic anemia. The CDR3 nucleotides read TGTGCCAGTAGAAGTAGAGGGGATTCACCCCTCCACTTT. It encodes CASRSRGDSPLHF.